These 12 T cell receptor beta chains were all obtained from the same sample, sequenced in a study of T cell changes during pregnancy in multiple sclerosis. Sequencing was performed with immunoSEQ multiplex PCR; in TCRdb, only in-frame clones are kept and a portion is missing. The table has some 28,000 clones, around nine tenths seen once. The sample was CD4+ T cells from peripheral blood mononuclear cells, taken in the first trimester of pregnancy. These receptors were taken from a female donor in good health, enrolled as a control in a pregnancy study.

The chain combines TRBV18 with TRBJ1-2; weak D call: TRBD1 (5 bases). Trimming stripped 3 bases from V and 4 bases from J, with 15 bases between. The CDR3 sequence is 15 residues long. Germline values: CDR1 KGHSH, CDR2 LQKENI. The chain's CDR3 is CASSPAAGWIYGYTF. In DNA form, the CDR3 reads TGTGCCAGCTCACCCGCGGCAGGGTGGATCTATGGCTACACCTTC. The variable domain in full, with the rest retrieved from reference TRBV18 and TRBJ1-2, is NAGVMQNPRHLVRRRGQEARLRCSPMKGHSHVYWYRQLPEEGLKFMVYLQKENIIDESGMPKERFSAEFPKEGPSILRIQQVVRGDSAAYFCASSPAAGWIYGYTFGSGTRLTVV.

The rearrangement uses TRBV5-4 and TRBJ2-5, with no clear D. The CDR3 runs to 11 residues. The V end lost 4 bases, the J end lost 3 bases, and 4 bases lay between the germline ends. Germline V CDR1 and CDR2: SGHNT, YYREEE (reference sequence). CDR3 sequence (DNA): TGTGCCAGCAGCCAGAAAGAGACCCAGTACTTC. Protein sequence: CASSQKETQYF.

The rearrangement joins TRBV30 to TRBJ2-5; 7 positions agree with TRBD2. The CDR3 sequence is 13 residues long. Per the germline V gene, CDR1 is GTSNPN and CDR2 is SVGIG (reference sequence). The V segment lost 2 bases and the J segment 4 bases; nucleotides outside the gene matches: 4. The CDR3 region has the DNA TGTGCCTGGAGTTCGGGGGGACCAGAGACCCAGTACTTC. Its translation is CAWSSGGPETQYF.

Only one count was recorded for this clone. The chain carries TRBV19 and TRBJ1-1, with D perhaps TRBD1 (6 bases). Deletions cut 8 bases from V and 0 bases from J, with 19 bases between. The CDR3 is 16 residues long. Looked up from germline, CDR1 is LNHDA and CDR2 is SQIVND (reference sequence). CDR3 sequence (DNA): TGTGCCAGTTCAGACAGGTTTGCCCCATTGAACACTGAAGCTTTCTTT. Amino acids: CASSDRFAPLNTEAFF.

The chain recombines TRBV28 with TRBJ1-1; 7 bases line up with TRBD1. Germline lookup yields CDR1 MDHEN and CDR2 SYDVKM. This CDR3 has 11 amino acids. Trimming removed 11 bases from V and 5 bases from J; junction bases left unmatched: 5. The CDR3 DNA sequence: TGTGCCGGTCAACAGGGGACTGAAGCTTTCTTT. It is translated as CAGQQGTEAFF.

This chain connects TRBV5-4 to TRBJ2-1, with D perhaps matching TRBD1 (5 bases). The ends were cut back, 2 bases at V and 4 bases at J, with 13 bases in the middle. CDR1 and CDR2 (germline): SGHNT, YYREEE (reference sequence). The CDR3 has 15 residues. Here the CDR3 reads CASSLSGQSYNEQFF. CDR3 coding DNA: TGTGCCAGCAGCTTAAGTGGACAAAGTTACAATGAGCAGTTCTTC.

The CDR3 DNA follows: TGTGCCAGCGGGGACAGGGGGTGGGATACGCAGTATTTT. Translated, it gives CASGDRGWDTQYF. The V gene is TRBV9, the J gene TRBJ2-3; 11 bases line up with TRBD1. J gave up 6 bases and V 7 bases, and 4 bases lay outside the gene matches. Germline V gives CDR1 SGDLS, CDR2 YYNGEE. There are 13 residues in the CDR3.

The rearrangement uses TRBV30 and TRBJ2-5; D is perhaps TRBD1 (6 bases). The germline V and J ends were trimmed by 2 bases and 0 bases, with 13 bases remaining between them. The CDR3 length is 15 residues. Per germline, CDR1 GTSNPN and CDR2 SVGIG (reference sequence). The chain's CDR3 is CAWSRLGADQETQYF. CDR3 sequence (DNA): TGTGCCTGGAGTAGGTTGGGGGCAGACCAAGAGACCCAGTACTTC. Using reference TRBV30 and TRBJ2-5 for the parts outside the CDR3, the full variable domain is SQTIHQWPATLVQPVGSPLSLECTVEGTSNPNLYWYRQAAGRGLQLLFYSVGIGQISSEVPQNLSASRPQDRQFILSSKKLLLSDSGFYLCAWSRLGADQETQYFGPGTRLLVL.

This chain links TRBV10-2 with TRBJ2-1, with 9 bases fitting TRBD2. Trimming removed 6 bases from V and 6 bases from J; junction bases left unmatched: 6. Per the germline V gene, CDR1 is WSHSY and CDR2 is SAAADI. The CDR3 is 14 residues long. This CDR3 reads CASRRGGRVNEQFF. As DNA, the CDR3 is TGCGCCAGCAGGCGGGGGGGGCGGGTCAATGAGCAGTTCTTC.

This clone was picked up one time. The rearrangement joins TRBV7-2 to TRBJ2-7; D is possibly TRBD1 (5 bases). CDR1 and CDR2 (germline): SGHTA, FQGNSA. CDR3 length equals 15 residues. Trimming took 1 base from V and 2 from J, leaving 12 bases between them. This chain's CDR3 is CASSLVMGRTYEQYF. The DNA of the CDR3 is TGTGCCAGCAGCTTAGTAATGGGGCGAACCTACGAGCAGTACTTC.

The chain has TRBV6-1 and TRBJ1-6, with D perhaps matching TRBD1 (5 bases). Trimming cost V 0 bases and J 13 bases, with 13 bases left between them. Germline V gene data show CDR1 as MNHNS and CDR2 as SASEGT. The CDR3 is 14 residues long. The CDR3 nucleotides are TGTGCCAGCAGTGAAGCGGGGCAGCTTGGTCCCCTCCACTTT. Translated: CASSEAGQLGPLHF.

CDR3 region: CASSSPLAGQETQYF. The CDR3 nucleotides read TGTGCCAGCAGCTCGCCGCTAGCGGGGCAAGAGACCCAGTACTTC. The chain has TRBV5-4 and TRBJ2-5; 9 bases line up with TRBD2. There are 15 residues in the CDR3. V shed 3 bases and J 2 bases; nucleotides not matched to a gene: 5. Germline CDR1 reads SGHNT; CDR2 reads YYREEE (reference sequence).